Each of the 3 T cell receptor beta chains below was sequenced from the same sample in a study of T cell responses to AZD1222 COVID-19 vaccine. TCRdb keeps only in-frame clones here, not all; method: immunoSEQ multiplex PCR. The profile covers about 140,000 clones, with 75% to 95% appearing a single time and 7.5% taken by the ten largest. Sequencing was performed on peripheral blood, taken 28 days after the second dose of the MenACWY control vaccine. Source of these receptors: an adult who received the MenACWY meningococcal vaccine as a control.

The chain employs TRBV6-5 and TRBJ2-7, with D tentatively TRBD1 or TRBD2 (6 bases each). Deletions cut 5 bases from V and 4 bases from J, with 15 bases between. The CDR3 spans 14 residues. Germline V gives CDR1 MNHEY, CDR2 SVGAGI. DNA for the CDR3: TGTGCCAGCAGTCGCGAAAGGGGGGAATACGAGCAGTACTTC. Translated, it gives CASSRERGEYEQYF.

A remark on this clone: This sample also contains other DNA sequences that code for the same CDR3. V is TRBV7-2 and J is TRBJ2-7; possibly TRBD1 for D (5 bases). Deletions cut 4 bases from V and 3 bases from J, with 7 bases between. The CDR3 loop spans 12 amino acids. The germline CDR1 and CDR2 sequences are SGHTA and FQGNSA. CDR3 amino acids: CASSSQGYEQYF. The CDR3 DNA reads TGTGCCAGCAGCTCCCAGGGCTACGAGCAGTACTTC.

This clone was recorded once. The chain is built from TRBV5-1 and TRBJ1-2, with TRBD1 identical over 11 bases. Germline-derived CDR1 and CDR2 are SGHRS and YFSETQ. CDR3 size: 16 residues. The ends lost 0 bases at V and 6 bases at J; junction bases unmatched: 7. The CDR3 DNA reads TGCGCCAGCAGCTTGGCCGGGACAGGGGGATCCCATGGCTACACCTTC. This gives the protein CASSLAGTGGSHGYTF.